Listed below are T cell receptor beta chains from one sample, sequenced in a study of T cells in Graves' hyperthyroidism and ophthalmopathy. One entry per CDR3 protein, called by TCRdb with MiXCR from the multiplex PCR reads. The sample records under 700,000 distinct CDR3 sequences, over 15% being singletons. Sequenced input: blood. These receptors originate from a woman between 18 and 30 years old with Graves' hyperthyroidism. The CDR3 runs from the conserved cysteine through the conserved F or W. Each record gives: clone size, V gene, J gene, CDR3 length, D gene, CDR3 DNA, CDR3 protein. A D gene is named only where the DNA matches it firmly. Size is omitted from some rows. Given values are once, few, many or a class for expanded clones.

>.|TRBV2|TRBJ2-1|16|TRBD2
TGTGCCAGCAGAGTGAGAAGCGGGAGGGCCTACAATGAGCAGTTCTTC
CASRVRSGRAYNEQFF
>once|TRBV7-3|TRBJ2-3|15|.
TGTGCCAGCAGCAAAACCCTAGGGGGAACAGATACGCAGTATTTT
CASSKTLGGTDTQYF
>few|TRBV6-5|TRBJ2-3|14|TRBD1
TGTGCCAGCAGTTACGACAGGGTCACAGATACGCAGTATTTT
CASSYDRVTDTQYF
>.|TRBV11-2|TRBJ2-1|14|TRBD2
TGTGCCAGCAGCTTTAGTACTAGCGGGAATGAGCAGTTCTTC
CASSFSTSGNEQFF
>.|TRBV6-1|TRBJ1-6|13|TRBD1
TGTGCTAGCAAAACAGGGGTTAATTCACCCCTCCACTTT
CASKTGVNSPLHF
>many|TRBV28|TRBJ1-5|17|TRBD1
TGTGCCAGCAGTTTATCGGTCGGGACAGAGTTAAGTCAGCCCCAGCATTTT
CASSLSVGTELSQPQHF
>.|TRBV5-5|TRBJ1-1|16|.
TGTGCCAGCAGCTTGGGACAGCGAACCATGAACACTGAAGCTTTCTTT
CASSLGQRTMNTEAFF
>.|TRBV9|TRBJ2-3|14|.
TGTGCCAGCAGCGTAGAAGGATTCACAGATACGCAGTATTTT
CASSVEGFTDTQYF
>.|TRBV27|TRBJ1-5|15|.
TGTGCCAGCAGTTTCAAGGGGATTAGCAATCAGCCCCAGCATTTT
CASSFKGISNQPQHF
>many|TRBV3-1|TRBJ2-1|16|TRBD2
TGTGCCAGCAGAGACGGGGGGGGTGGCTCCTACAATGAGCAGTTCTTC
CASRDGGGGSYNEQFF
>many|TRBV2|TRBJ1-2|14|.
TGTGCCAGCAGTGACGAGATTTTGTACTATGGCTACACCTTC
CASSDEILYYGYTF
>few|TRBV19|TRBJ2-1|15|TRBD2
TGTGCCAGTAGCACGACAGCGGGAGGATTCAATGAGCAGTTCTTC
CASSTTAGGFNEQFF
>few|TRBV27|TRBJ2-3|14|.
TGTGCCAGCAGATTATCCGCTAGCACAGATACGCAGTATTTT
CASRLSASTDTQYF
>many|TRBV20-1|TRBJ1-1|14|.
TGCAGTTCTACCCTGGGGGGGGGTTGGACTGAAGCTTTCTTT
CSSTLGGGWTEAFF
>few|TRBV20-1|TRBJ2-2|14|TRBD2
TGCAGTGCTAAGAGCGGGAGTGGAACCGGGGAGCTGTTTTTT
CSAKSGSGTGELFF
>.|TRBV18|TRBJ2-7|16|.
TGTGCCAGCTCACCACCGCGGGGGACAGTGGGCAACGAGCAGTACTTC
CASSPPRGTVGNEQYF
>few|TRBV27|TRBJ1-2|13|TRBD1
TGTGCGCAAAAAAGCGGGACAGATACTGGCTACACCTTC
CAQKSGTDTGYTF
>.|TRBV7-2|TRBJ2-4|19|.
TGTGCCAGCAGCTTAGGCCAGGCCCGATGGCGGGTGGCCAAAAACATTCAGTACTTC
CASSLGQARWRVAKNIQYF
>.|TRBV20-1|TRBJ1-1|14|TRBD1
TGCAGTGCTCCCCTTACAGGGGGCGGCACTGAAGCTTTCTTT
CSAPLTGGGTEAFF
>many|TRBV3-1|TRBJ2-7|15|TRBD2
TGTGCCAGCAGCCCGGGACTAGCGGGATCGAGGGAGCAGTACTTC
CASSPGLAGSREQYF
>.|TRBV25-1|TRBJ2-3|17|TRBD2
TGTGCCAGCAGTGAGAGACTAGCGGGAGTATTGGCAGATACGCAGTATTTT
CASSERLAGVLADTQYF
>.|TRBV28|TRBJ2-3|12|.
TGTGCCAGCAGCACCCTCCCCCGCGCGCAGTATTTT
CASSTLPRAQYF
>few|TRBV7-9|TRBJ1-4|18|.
TGTGCCAGCAGCTTAAATTGGCGACCCACGAACCTGAATGAAAAACTGTTTTTT
CASSLNWRPTNLNEKLFF
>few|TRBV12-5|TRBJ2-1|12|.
TGTGCTAGTGGTCCTGCCCGAGGAGAAATGTTCTTC
CASGPARGEMFF
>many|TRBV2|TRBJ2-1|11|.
TGTGCCAGCAGTCCAATTTACGAGCAGTTCTTC
CASSPIYEQFF
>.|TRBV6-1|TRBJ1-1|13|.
TGTGCCAGCAACCGGTGGGGACTCACTGAAGCTTTCTTT
CASNRWGLTEAFF
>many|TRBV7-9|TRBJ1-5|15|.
TGTGCCAGCAGCTCCGCCGCGTGGGGCAATCAGCCCCAGCATTTT
CASSSAAWGNQPQHF
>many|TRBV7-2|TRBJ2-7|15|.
TGTGCCAGCAGCTTAGTTGGCTTAAGCTCCTACGAGCAGTACTTC
CASSLVGLSSYEQYF
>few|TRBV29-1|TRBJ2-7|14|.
TGCAGCGTCCCAAAAGGACAGAAACCCTACGAGCAGTACTTC
CSVPKGQKPYEQYF
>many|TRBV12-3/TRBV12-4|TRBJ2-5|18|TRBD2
TGTGCCAGCAGTTTAGCGCGACTAGCGGGGGGGGCTTCGGAGACCCAGTACTTC
CASSLARLAGGASETQYF
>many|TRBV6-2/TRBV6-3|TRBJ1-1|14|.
TGTGCCAGCAGTTACCGGGCCCCGGGGACTGAAGCTTTCTTT
CASSYRAPGTEAFF
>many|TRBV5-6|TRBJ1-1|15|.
TGTGCCAGCAGCTCGACAGGTCGTTCGAACACTGAAGCTTTCTTT
CASSSTGRSNTEAFF
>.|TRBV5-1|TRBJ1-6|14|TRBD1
TGCGCCAGCAGCGCGGGACAGACAAATTCACCCCTCCACTTT
CASSAGQTNSPLHF
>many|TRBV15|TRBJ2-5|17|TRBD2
TGTGCCACCAGCAGAGATCCTAGCGGGCTCAGTCAAGAGACCCAGTACTTC
CATSRDPSGLSQETQYF
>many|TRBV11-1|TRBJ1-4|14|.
TGTGCCAGCAGCCTCAACCGGGAAACTGAAAAACTGTTTTTT
CASSLNRETEKLFF
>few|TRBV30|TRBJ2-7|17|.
TGTGCCTGGACCACAACCTACCGGGACGGAAACTCCTACGAGCAGTACTTC
CAWTTTYRDGNSYEQYF
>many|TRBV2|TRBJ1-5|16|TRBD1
TGTGCCAGCACGGAGGACAGGGGATTATGGAATCAGCCCCAGCATTTT
CASTEDRGLWNQPQHF
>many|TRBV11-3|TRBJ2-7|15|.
TGTGCCAGCAGCTTAGACTCTCGGCCGACGAGGGCGCAGTACTTC
CASSLDSRPTRAQYF
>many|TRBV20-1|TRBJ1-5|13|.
TGCAGTGCTAGAGAAGAGGGAGGGCAGCCCCAGCATTTT
CSAREEGGQPQHF
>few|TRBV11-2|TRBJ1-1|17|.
TGTGCCAGCAGCTCGACTCCGGTGGGGAGAAGGAACACTGAAGCTTTCTTT
CASSSTPVGRRNTEAFF
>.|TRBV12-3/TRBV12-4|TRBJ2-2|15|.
TGTGTCAGCAGTTCGAGGGGGAGAGGTACCGGGGAGCTGTTTTTT
CVSSSRGRGTGELFF
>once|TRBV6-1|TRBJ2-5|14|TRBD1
TGTGCCAGCAGTGAACTGACAGGGTGGAAGACCCAGTACTTC
CASSELTGWKTQYF
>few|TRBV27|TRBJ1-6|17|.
TGTGCCAGCAGTCGAGGACTACTAGCGTCCTATAATTCACCCCTCCACTTT
CASSRGLLASYNSPLHF
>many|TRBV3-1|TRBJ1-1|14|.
TGTGCCAGCAGCCTCCGGCCGCCCAACACTGAAGCTTTCTTT
CASSLRPPNTEAFF
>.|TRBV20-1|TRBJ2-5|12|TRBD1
TGCAGTGCTGGGGACAGGGGAGAGACCCAGTACTTC
CSAGDRGETQYF
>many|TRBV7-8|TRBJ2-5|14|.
TGTGCCAGCAGCCCGAACCGGCTTGGTGGTCCCCAGTACTTC
CASSPNRLGGPQYF
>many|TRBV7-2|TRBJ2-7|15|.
TGTGCCAGCAGCTTAACGAGGGACGGTGGCTACGAGCAGTACTTC
CASSLTRDGGYEQYF
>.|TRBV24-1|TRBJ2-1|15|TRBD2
TGTGCCACCAGTGACGCTAGCGGGGGGAACAATGAGCAGTTCTTC
CATSDASGGNNEQFF
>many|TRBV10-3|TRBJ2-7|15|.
TGTGCCATCAGTGAGTCGTTTGGCCTCTCCTACGAGCAGTACTTC
CAISESFGLSYEQYF
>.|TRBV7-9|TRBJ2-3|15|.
TGTGCCAGCAGCCCCCCCGGGTCCCCCACAGATACGCAGTATTTT
CASSPPGSPTDTQYF
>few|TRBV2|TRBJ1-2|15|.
TGTGCCAGCAGTGTTTTTTCGGGGGGGGCTAATGGCTACACCTTC
CASSVFSGGANGYTF
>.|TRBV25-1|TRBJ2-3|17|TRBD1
TGTGCCAGCAGTGCGGTCCTTGGGACAGTGGGTACAGATACGCAGTATTTT
CASSAVLGTVGTDTQYF
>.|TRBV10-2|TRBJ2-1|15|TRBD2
TGCGCCAGCAAGAATAGACTAGCGAGATACAATGAGCAGTTCTTC
CASKNRLARYNEQFF
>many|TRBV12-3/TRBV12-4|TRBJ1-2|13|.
TGTGCCAGCAGTTTCGGGGGGGGGAGAGGCTACACCTTC
CASSFGGGRGYTF
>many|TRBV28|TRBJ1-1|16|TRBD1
TGTGCCAGCAGCCAATCTCGGTACGGGACAGACACTGAAGCTTTCTTT
CASSQSRYGTDTEAFF
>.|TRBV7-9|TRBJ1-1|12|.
TGTGCCCGCTCGACCCTGAACACTGAAGCTTTCTTT
CARSTLNTEAFF
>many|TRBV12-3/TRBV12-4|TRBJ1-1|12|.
TGTGCCAGCTGGGATAGGAGCAGGATAGCTTTCTTT
CASWDRSRIAFF
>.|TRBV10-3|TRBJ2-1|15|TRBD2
TGTGCCATCAGGGCGAGCGGGAGTAAGAACAATGAGCAGTTCTTC
CAIRASGSKNNEQFF
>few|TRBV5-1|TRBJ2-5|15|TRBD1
TGCGCCAGCCGGACAGGGGGCATCTCTCCAGAGACCCAGTACTTC
CASRTGGISPETQYF
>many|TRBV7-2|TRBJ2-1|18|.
TGTGCCAGCAGCACCACCTTTTGGCGGGTTCTCTCCTACAATGAGCAGTTCTTC
CASSTTFWRVLSYNEQFF